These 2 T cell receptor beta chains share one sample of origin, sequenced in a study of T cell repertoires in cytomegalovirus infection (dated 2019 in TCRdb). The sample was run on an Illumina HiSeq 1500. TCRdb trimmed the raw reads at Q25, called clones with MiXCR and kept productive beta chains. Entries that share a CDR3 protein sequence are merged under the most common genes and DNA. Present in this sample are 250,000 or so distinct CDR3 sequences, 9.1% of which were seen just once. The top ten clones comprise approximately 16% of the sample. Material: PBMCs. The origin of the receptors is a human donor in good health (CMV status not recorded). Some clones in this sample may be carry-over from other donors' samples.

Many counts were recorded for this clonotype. CDR3 region: CASSLIGQGIISANSSGANVLTF. CDR3 nucleotides: TGTGCCAGCAGCTTAATCGGACAGGGTATCATCTCCGCGAATAGCTCTGGGGCCAACGTCCTGACTTTC. V is TRBV7-2 and J is TRBJ2-6, with 8 bases matching TRBD1. V lost 2 bases, J lost 0 bases, and 21 bases stayed unmatched. The CDR3 extends over 23 amino acids. CDR1 is SGHTA and CDR2 is FQGNSA in the germline V gene.

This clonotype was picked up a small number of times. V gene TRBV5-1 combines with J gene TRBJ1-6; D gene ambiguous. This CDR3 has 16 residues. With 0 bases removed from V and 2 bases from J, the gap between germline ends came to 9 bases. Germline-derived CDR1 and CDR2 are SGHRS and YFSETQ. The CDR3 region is CASSLAGVAYNSPLHF. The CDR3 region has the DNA TGCGCCAGCAGCTTGGCCGGGGTGGCCTATAATTCACCCCTCCACTTT.